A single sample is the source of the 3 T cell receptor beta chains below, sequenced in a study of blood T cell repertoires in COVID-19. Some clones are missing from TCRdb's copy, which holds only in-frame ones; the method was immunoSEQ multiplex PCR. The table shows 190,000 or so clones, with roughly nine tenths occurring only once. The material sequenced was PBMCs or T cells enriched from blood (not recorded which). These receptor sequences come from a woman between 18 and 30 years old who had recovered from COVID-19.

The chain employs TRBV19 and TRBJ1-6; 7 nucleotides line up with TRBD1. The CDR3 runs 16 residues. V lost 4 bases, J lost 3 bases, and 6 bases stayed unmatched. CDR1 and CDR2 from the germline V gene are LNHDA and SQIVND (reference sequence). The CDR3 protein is CASSKRDRDYNSPLHF. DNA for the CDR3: TGTGCCAGTAGTAAACGGGACAGAGACTATAATTCACCCCTCCACTTT.

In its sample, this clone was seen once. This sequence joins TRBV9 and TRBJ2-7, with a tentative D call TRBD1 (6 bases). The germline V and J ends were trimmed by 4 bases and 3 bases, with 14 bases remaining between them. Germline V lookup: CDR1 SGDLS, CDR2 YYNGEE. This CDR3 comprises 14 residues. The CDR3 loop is CASSIGQGNYEQYF. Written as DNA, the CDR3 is TGTGCCAGCAGCATAGGGCAGGGGAACTACGAGCAGTACTTC.

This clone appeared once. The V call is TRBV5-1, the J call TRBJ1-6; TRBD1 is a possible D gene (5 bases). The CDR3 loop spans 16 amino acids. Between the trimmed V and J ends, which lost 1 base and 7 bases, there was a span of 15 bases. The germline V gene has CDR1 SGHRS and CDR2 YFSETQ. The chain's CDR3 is CASSLSQGRENSPLHF. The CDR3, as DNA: TGCGCCAGCAGCTTGTCGCAGGGACGGGAGAATTCACCCCTCCACTTT.